Listed here are 12 T cell receptor beta chains from one sample, sequenced in a study of regulatory T cells in long-lasting Graves disease. Specified time point: newly diagnosed GD, antithyroid drugs for less than 3 months. Researchers made the TCR library from RNA that was extracted from PBMCs. Arm-PCR with iRepertoire HTBI primers amplified the CDR3 regions for these TCR beta libraries. MiXCR was run by TCRdb on the multiplex PCR reads, yielding one entry per CDR3 protein. The table lists about 360,000 distinct CDR3 sequences, 15% to 20% of them singletons. The same data also went into a second study, on T cells in Graves' hyperthyroidism and ophthalmopathy.

Specimen: peripheral blood mononuclear cells (PBMCs), collected at new diagnosis, from a patient treated with antithyroid drugs. The origin of the receptors is a woman aged 18-35 years with Graves disease.

CDR3 DNA sequence: TGTGCCAGCTCACCACCGAGCCGGCGCCTGGAGCAGTTCTTC. It yields the protein CASSPPSRRLEQFF. V usage is TRBV18 and J usage is TRBJ2-1; D call uncertain. CDR3 length: 14 amino acids. V lost 0 bases and J 10 bases, leaving 13 bases between the germline ends. Germline CDR1 reads KGHSH; CDR2 reads LQKENI.

This clonotype was picked up many times. V is TRBV7-9 and J is TRBJ2-2, with D possibly being TRBD2 (5 bases). Trimming left V 5 bases short and J 5 bases short, with 9 bases between. There are 13 residues in the CDR3. Germline loops: CDR1 SEHNR, CDR2 FQNEAQ (reference sequence). Written as DNA, the CDR3 is TGTGCCAGCAGCCCCACGGGAACCGGGGAGCTGTTTTTT. Residues: CASSPTGTGELFF.

Ten or more counts support this clonotype. The CDR3 protein is CASSETSGGVGELFF. DNA for the CDR3: TGTGCCAGCAGTGAAACCAGCGGGGGGGTCGGGGAGCTGTTTTTT. The chain uses TRBV6-1 and TRBJ2-2, with 10 nucleotides matching TRBD2. Germline assignment: CDR1 MNHNS and CDR2 SASEGT. V trimming: 2 bases; J trimming: 7 bases; junction bases outside the gene matches: 4. This CDR3 is built from 15 residues.

This clonotype appeared many times. The chain recombines TRBV9 with TRBJ1-3; D gene uncertain. In germline, CDR1 is SGDLS, CDR2 YYNGEE. The V gene lost 2 bases and the J gene lost 2 bases, with 8 bases spanning the gap. The CDR3 contains 14 residues. The CDR3 protein is CASSVGMTGNTIYF. CDR3 in DNA: TGTGCCAGCAGCGTTGGGATGACTGGAAACACCATATATTTT.

This clonotype was counted many times. The chain carries TRBV30 and TRBJ1-2; the D gene is possibly TRBD1 (5 bases). Per the germline V gene, CDR1 is GTSNPN and CDR2 is SVGIG (reference sequence). The ends were cut back, 1 base at V and 4 bases at J, with 7 bases in the middle. The CDR3 sequence is 12 residues long. CDR3 nucleotide sequence: TGTGCCTGGAGTGGGGGCCTCTATGGCTACACCTTC. It translates to CAWSGGLYGYTF.

V gene TRBV5-1 combines with J gene TRBJ2-7, with D unclear. Trimming took 1 base from V and 2 from J, leaving 13 bases between them. The CDR3 has 15 amino acids. Germline lookup yields CDR1 SGHRS and CDR2 YFSETQ. The CDR3 DNA is TGCGCCAGCAGCTTGTCATCTACGCCGGCCTACGAGCAGTACTTC. Translated, it gives CASSLSSTPAYEQYF.

This clonotype was counted at least ten times. The V call is TRBV2, the J call TRBJ1-1; 7 bases match TRBD1. Per germline, CDR1 SNHLY and CDR2 FYNNEI. This CDR3 region has 11 residues. With 9 bases clipped from V and 5 bases from J, the junction kept 3 bases outside the gene matches. In DNA form, the CDR3 reads TGTGCCAGTCAGGGGGAGACTGAAGCTTTCTTT. The encoded protein is CASQGETEAFF.

In this sample, this clonotype turned up many times. The J gene is TRBJ2-1, the V gene TRBV20-1, with D maybe TRBD2 (6 bases). The CDR3 has 16 residues. V was trimmed by 3 bases and J by 12 bases, leaving 27 bases between them. Germline values: CDR1 DFQATT, CDR2 SNEGSKA (reference sequence). The CDR3 loop is CSASSPGSSSQRRQFF. CDR3 nucleotide sequence: TGCAGTGCTAGTAGTCCCGGGAGTTCGAGCCAAAGGAGGCAGTTCTTC.

This clonotype was recorded at least ten times. V and J are TRBV12-3 or TRBV12-4 and TRBJ2-1; 13 nucleotides match TRBD2. The CDR3 is 14 amino acids. Trimming cost V 7 bases and J 8 bases; bases outside gene matches: 5. Here the CDR3 reads CASKLAGGSYEQFF. In nucleotides, the CDR3 is TGTGCCAGCAAACTAGCGGGGGGGTCCTATGAGCAGTTCTTC.

The table lists this clonotype with a few counts. At one end, the junction sequence differs from germline, possibly due to a read error. The chain couples TRBV29-1 to TRBJ1-3; D is unclear. This CDR3 spans 13 amino acids. Germline V lookup: CDR1 SQVTM, CDR2 ANQGSEA. The CDR3 sequence is CSARLVSGSTIYF. The CDR3 coding sequence is TGCAGCGCCCGACTGGTCTCTGGAAGCACCATATATTTT.

This clonotype has a count of ten or more. The chain joins TRBV7-3 to TRBJ2-3; 9 nucleotides line up with TRBD2. This CDR3 has 15 residues. Germline CDR1 reads SGHTA; CDR2 reads FQGTGA. The trim removed 5 bases at V and 3 bases at J, leaving 6 bases unmatched. CDR3 in DNA: TGTGCCAGCAGCCTTAGCGGGAGAATGACAGATACGCAGTATTTT. Protein sequence: CASSLSGRMTDTQYF.

The V gene is TRBV29-1, the J gene TRBJ1-2, with TRBD1 matching over 8 bases. The CDR3 totals 12 residues. V was pared by 0 bases and J by 13 bases, with 7 bases of the junction left unmatched. Per germline, CDR1 SQVTM and CDR2 ANQGSEA. CDR3 amino acids: CSVEDRDRLPTF. The CDR3 DNA is TGCAGCGTTGAAGATCGGGACAGGTTACCCACCTTC. The full variable domain, with the rest looked up from reference TRBV29-1 and TRBJ1-2, is SAVISQKPSRDICQRGTSLTIQCQVDSQVTMMFWYRQQPGQSLTLIATANQGSEATYESGFVIDKFPISRPNLTFSTLTVSNMSPEDSSIYLCSVEDRDRLPTFGSGTRLTVV.